This T cell receptor (beta chain) derives from a study of blood T cell repertoires in COVID-19. Per the authors' pipeline: It was from reference gene primer amplification that nucleated cell counts were estimated. Method: immunoSEQ multiplex PCR; TCRdb's copy keeps in-frame clones and lacks some. D and trimming were read from the DNA, whereas the V and J calls and clone size are those reported in that table. Of about 42,000 clones in the sample, about nine tenths were seen once. The length of the CDR3 is 12 residues. V trimming: 0 bases; J trimming: 18 bases; junction bases outside the gene matches: 3. The germline V gene has CDR1 SNHLY and CDR2 FYNNEI.

The rearrangement links TRBV2 to TRBJ1-6; 9 nucleotides agree with TRBD1. The TCR originated in a human donor in a cohort sampled during active COVID-19. Sequencing was done on a sample of peripheral blood. The DNA for the CDR3 is TGTGCCAGCAGTGAAGCTGGGACAGGGTCCCACTTT. This encodes CASSEAGTGSHF.